What follows are 14 T cell receptor beta chains derived from one specimen sequenced in a study of cytomegalovirus exposure and HLA in healthy donors. The PCR contained 60 Vbeta and 13 Jbeta primers. The assay was immunoSEQ multiplex PCR, and TCRdb's table has in-frame clones only and misses some. The sample lists around 100,000 clones, around 8% seen once, with roughly 2.1% in the top ten. The specimen sequenced was PBMCs. The receptors originated from a man in his forties or fifties in good health and CMV-seronegative.

The rearrangement joins TRBV2 to TRBJ2-3; 9 bases align to TRBD1. V shed 8 bases and J 4 bases; nucleotides not matched to a gene: 10. Looked up from germline, CDR1 is SNHLY and CDR2 is FYNNEI. The CDR3 covers 15 residues. DNA for the CDR3: TGTGCCAGCGTCACTGGGACAGGGTACGCAGATACGCAGTATTTT. Its translation: CASVTGTGYADTQYF.

V usage is TRBV6-1 and J usage is TRBJ1-1; D perhaps matches TRBD1 (6 bases). Germline V gives CDR1 MNHNS, CDR2 SASEGT. V lost 4 bases, J lost 4 bases, and 13 bases lay in between. The CDR3 length is 14 residues. This chain's CDR3 is CASSVTGTGTEAFF. CDR3 DNA sequence: TGTGCCAGCAGTGTTACAGGGACGGGCACTGAAGCTTTCTTT.

V gene TRBV6-6 combines with J gene TRBJ2-5; D might be TRBD2 (6 bases). The closer fit of TRBJ2-7 to the DNA end suggests the J call may be wrong. Germline V gives CDR1 MNHNY, CDR2 SVGAGI (reference sequence). The CDR3 length is 13 residues. This CDR3 is CASIRGASYEQYF. The DNA of the CDR3 is TGTGCCAGCATCCGCGGGGCCTCCTACGAGCAGTACTTC.

This clone was recorded a few times. V gene TRBV5-4 combines with J gene TRBJ1-2, with a weak D call TRBD1 (5 bases). Trimming pared 2 bases from V and 1 base from J, leaving 18 bases between. The CDR3 runs to 17 residues. The germline CDR1 and CDR2 sequences are SGHNT and YYREEE (reference sequence). The CDR3 reads CASSFKLQAESNYGYTF. CDR3 DNA: TGTGCCAGCAGCTTCAAATTACAGGCGGAAAGTAACTATGGCTACACCTTC.

The chain carries TRBV18 and TRBJ2-7; D is undetermined. The CDR3 is made up of 11 amino acids. CDR1 is KGHSH, CDR2 LQKENI, per germline. The ends were cut back, 6 bases at V and 4 bases at J, with 7 bases in the middle. CDR3 residues: CASSSNYEQYF. In DNA form, the CDR3 reads TGTGCCAGCTCGTCAAATTACGAGCAGTACTTC.

This rearrangement joins TRBV19 to TRBJ1-1; 9 bases align to TRBD1. The CDR3 sequence is 14 residues long. The V gene end was trimmed by 3 bases and the J gene end by 3 bases; junction bases not matched to a gene: 2. From germline, CDR1 is LNHDA and CDR2 SQIVND (reference sequence). CDR3 amino acids: CASSIWDRDTEAFF. DNA for the CDR3: TGTGCCAGTAGTATCTGGGACAGGGACACTGAAGCTTTCTTT.

The rearrangement joins TRBV28 to TRBJ1-2, with 8 bases aligning to TRBD1. The CDR3 loop spans 12 amino acids. The V and J ends lost 5 bases and 8 bases, in that order; junction bases with no gene match: 4. The germline V gene has CDR1 MDHEN and CDR2 SYDVKM. Here the CDR3 reads CASSPRGQGYTF. DNA of the CDR3: TGTGCCAGCAGTCCCAGGGGGCAGGGCTACACCTTC.

The rearrangement links TRBV5-6 to TRBJ2-3, with 9 bases identical to TRBD2. The CDR3 is 15 amino acids. Looked up from germline, CDR1 is SGHDT and CDR2 is YYEEEE. The ends lost 5 bases at V and 2 bases at J; junction bases unmatched: 6. DNA of the CDR3: TGTGCCAGCAGTTCTAGCGGGACTTTCACAGATACGCAGTATTTT. Its translation is CASSSSGTFTDTQYF.

This clone was observed a handful of times. The CDR3 DNA reads TGCAGCGTTGACGGCCTGGGGGGTGGGGCTGAAGCTTTCTTT. Amino acid sequence: CSVDGLGGGAEAFF. V is TRBV29-1 and J is TRBJ1-1; perhaps TRBD1 as D (5 bases). From germline, CDR1 is SQVTM and CDR2 ANQGSEA. Deletions cut 3 bases from V and 6 bases from J, with 17 bases between. The CDR3 has 14 amino acids.

In this sample, this clone turned up a few times. This sequence joins TRBV7-9 and TRBJ2-7; D is ambiguous. Germline V lookup: CDR1 SEHNR, CDR2 FQNEAQ (reference sequence). The CDR3 extends over 16 amino acids. V lost 5 bases to trimming and J lost 3 bases, with 20 bases between them. The CDR3 coding sequence is TGTGCCAGCAGCCCTGGTTCGACCCTTAGGAGCTACGAGCAGTACTTC. This sequence encodes CASSPGSTLRSYEQYF.

This clone was seen only a few times. V gene TRBV5-1 combines with J gene TRBJ2-3; 11 positions agree with TRBD2. The CDR3 is made up of 16 amino acids. Germline assignment: CDR1 SGHRS and CDR2 YFSETQ. J gave up 3 bases and V 1 base, and 4 bases lay outside the gene matches. CDR3 in amino acids: CASSLTSGSRTDTQYF. CDR3 coding DNA: TGCGCCAGCAGCTTGACTAGCGGGAGTCGAACAGATACGCAGTATTTT.

This clone showed up just a few times. The chain employs TRBV28 and TRBJ2-7; 10 bases line up with TRBD1. The CDR3 has 13 amino acids. V lost 6 bases, J lost 6 bases, and 5 bases stayed unmatched. Germline CDR1 MDHEN, CDR2 SYDVKM. CDR3 loop: CASSATGGGEQYF. In DNA form, the CDR3 reads TGTGCCAGCAGCGCGACAGGGGGCGGCGAGCAGTACTTC.

The genes are TRBV27 and TRBJ2-7; weak D call: TRBD1 (6 bases). The CDR3 contains 15 residues. Germline CDR1 MNHEY, CDR2 SMNVEV (reference sequence). Trimming cost V 1 base and J 5 bases, with 15 bases left between them. The CDR3 spells CASSLYGQSRDEQYF. DNA of the CDR3: TGTGCCAGCAGTTTATATGGACAGTCCCGGGACGAGCAGTACTTC.

The table lists this clone with a few counts. The rearrangement joins TRBV4-3 to TRBJ1-2; D call uncertain. The CDR3 is 14 residues long. Trimming pared 0 bases from V and 7 bases from J, leaving 12 bases between. From germline, CDR1 is LGHNA and CDR2 YSLEER. The CDR3 spells CASSQDFGVAGYTF. The CDR3 nucleotides are TGCGCCAGCAGCCAAGATTTCGGGGTCGCTGGCTACACCTTC.